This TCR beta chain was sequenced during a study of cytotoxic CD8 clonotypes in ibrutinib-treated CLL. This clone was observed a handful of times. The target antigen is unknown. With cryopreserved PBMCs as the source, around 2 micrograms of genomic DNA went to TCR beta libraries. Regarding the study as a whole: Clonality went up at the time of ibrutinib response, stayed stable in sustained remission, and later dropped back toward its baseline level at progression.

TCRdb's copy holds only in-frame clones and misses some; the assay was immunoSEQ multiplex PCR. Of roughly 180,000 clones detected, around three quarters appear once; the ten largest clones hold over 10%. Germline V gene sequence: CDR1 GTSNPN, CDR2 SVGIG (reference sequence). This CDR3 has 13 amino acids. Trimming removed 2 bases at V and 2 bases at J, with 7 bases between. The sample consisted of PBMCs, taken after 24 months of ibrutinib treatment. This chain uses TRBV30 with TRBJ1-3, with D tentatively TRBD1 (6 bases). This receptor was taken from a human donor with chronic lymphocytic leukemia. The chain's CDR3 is CAWSSGAGNTIYF. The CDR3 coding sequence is TGTGCCTGGAGTTCAGGGGCTGGAAACACCATATATTTT.